This T cell receptor (beta chain) stems from a study of cytomegalovirus exposure and HLA in healthy donors. General study points: As a later analysis showed, several of the most significant clusters appeared to be linked to common viral pathogens.

The germline V gene has CDR1 SGHRS and CDR2 YFSETQ. The CDR3 sequence is 13 residues long. This clone was recorded a few times. Its antigen is currently unknown. The junction does not match germline at one end; this may be a read error. The same CDR3 can be traced to other DNA sequences in this sample. The primer mix had 60 Vbeta and 13 Jbeta primers. As handled by the study authors: An analysis that came later counted tens of millions of unique TCR beta chains, 10 million to 11 million shared. Repertoires were generated with immunoSEQ multiplex PCR, while TCRdb's copy carries only in-frame clones and drops some. That table supplies the V and J calls and clone size; D and trimming were determined from the DNA. The repertoire holds roughly 120,000 clones, 60% to 85% seen once, with about 2.6% in the top ten.

Sequencing was done on a sample of PBMCs. This chain joins TRBV5-1 and TRBJ1-6; no clear D. The TCR originated in a middle-aged woman in good health and CMV-seropositive. In DNA, the CDR3 is TGCGCCAGCAGCTTGCTAAATAATTCCCCCCTCCACTTT. Encoded protein: CASSLLNNSPLHF. Full variable domain (missing parts from reference TRBV5-1 and TRBJ1-6): KAGVTQTPRYLIKTRGQQVTLSCSPISGHRSVSWYQQTPGQGLQFLFEYFSETQRNKGNFPGRFSGRQFSNSRSEMNVSTLELGDSALYLCASSLLNNSPLHFGNGTRLTVT.